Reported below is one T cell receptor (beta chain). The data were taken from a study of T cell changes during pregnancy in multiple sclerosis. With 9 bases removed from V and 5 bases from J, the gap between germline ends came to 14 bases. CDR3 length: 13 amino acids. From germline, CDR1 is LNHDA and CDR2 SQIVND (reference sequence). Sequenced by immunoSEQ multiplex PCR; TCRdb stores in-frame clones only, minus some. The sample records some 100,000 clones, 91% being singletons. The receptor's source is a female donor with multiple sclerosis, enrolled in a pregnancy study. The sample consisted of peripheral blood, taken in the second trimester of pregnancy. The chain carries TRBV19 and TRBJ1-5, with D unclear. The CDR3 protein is CASEARTYQPQHF. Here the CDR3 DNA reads TGTGCCAGCGAGGCACGAACTTATCAGCCCCAGCATTTT.